This T cell receptor beta chain stems from a study of beta chain features in type 1 diabetes. Points from the study as a whole: Across patients, naive, central memory and Treg TCRB repertoires exhibited apparently greater similarity than was observed across healthy donors.

This clone was seen a handful of times. What it recognizes is unknown. Sequenced material consisted of expressed TCRB transcripts (all of the isolated RNA was reverse transcribed). Clones were read by immunoSEQ multiplex PCR, and TCRdb kept only the in-frame ones, dropping some. The sample gives under 250,000 clones, under 13% of which show up once; 1% to 1.5% is in the top ten. This clonotype originated in a young man in good health. The sample consisted of central memory CD4+ T cells from blood.

CDR3 nucleotide sequence: TGTGCCAGCAGTCCCCCTGGGTACAGGGACAACGAGCAGTACTTC. It codes for CASSPPGYRDNEQYF. J is TRBJ2-7 and V is TRBV27; maybe TRBD1 (6 bases). Germline V gene data show CDR1 as MNHEY and CDR2 as SMNVEV (reference sequence). Trimming took 5 bases from V and 5 from J, leaving 19 bases between them. This CDR3 is built from 15 residues.